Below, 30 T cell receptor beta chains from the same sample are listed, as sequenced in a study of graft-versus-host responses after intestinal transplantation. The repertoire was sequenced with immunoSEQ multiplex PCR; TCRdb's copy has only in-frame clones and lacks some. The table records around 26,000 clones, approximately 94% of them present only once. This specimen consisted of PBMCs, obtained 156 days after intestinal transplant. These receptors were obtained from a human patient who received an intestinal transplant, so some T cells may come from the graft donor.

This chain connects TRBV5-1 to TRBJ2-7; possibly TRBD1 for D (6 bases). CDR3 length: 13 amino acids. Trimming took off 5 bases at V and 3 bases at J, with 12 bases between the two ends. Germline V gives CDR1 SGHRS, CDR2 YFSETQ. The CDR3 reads CASRVGQYYEQYF. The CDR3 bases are TGCGCCAGCAGAGTCGGACAGTACTACGAGCAGTACTTC.

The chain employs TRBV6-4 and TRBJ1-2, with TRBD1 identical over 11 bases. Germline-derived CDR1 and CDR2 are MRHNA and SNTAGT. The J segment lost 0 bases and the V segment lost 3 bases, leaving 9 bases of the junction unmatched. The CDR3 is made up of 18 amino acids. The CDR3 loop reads CASSEDRGLYASNYGYTF. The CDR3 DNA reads TGTGCCAGCAGTGAGGACAGGGGGCTTTACGCTTCTAACTATGGCTACACCTTC.

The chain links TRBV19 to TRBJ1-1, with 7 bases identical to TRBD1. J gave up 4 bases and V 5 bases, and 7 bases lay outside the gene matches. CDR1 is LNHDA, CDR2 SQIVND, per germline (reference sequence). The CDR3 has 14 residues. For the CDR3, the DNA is TGTGCCAGTAGTCCGGACAGGCAATTCACTGAAGCTTTCTTT. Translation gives CASSPDRQFTEAFF.

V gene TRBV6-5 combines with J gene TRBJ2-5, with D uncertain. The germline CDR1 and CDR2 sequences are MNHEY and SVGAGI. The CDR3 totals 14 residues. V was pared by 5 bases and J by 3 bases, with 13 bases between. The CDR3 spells CASSHRRPKETQYF. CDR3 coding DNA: TGTGCCAGCAGTCACCGTCGTCCCAAAGAGACCCAGTACTTC.

The CDR3 loop reads CASSSPEDLAYEQYF. The CDR3 DNA sequence: TGCGCCAGCAGCTCGCCGGAGGACTTGGCCTACGAGCAGTACTTC. The V call is TRBV5-1, the J call TRBJ2-7; D is possibly TRBD2 (5 bases). Trimming removed 3 bases at V and 2 bases at J, with 15 bases between. CDR1 and CDR2 from the germline V gene are SGHRS and YFSETQ. The CDR3 runs 15 residues.

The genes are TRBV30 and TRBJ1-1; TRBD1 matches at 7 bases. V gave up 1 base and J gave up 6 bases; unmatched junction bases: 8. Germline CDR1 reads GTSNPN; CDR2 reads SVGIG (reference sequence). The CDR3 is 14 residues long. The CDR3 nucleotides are TGTGCCTGGAGTGCTTCGACAGGGTGGGCTGAAGCTTTCTTT. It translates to CAWSASTGWAEAFF.

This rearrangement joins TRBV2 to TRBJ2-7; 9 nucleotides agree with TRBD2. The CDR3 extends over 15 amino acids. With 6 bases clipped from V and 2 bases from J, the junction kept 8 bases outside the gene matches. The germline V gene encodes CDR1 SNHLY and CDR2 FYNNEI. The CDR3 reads CASSDLAGKTYEQYF. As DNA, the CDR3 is TGTGCCAGCAGCGATCTAGCGGGGAAGACCTACGAGCAGTACTTC.

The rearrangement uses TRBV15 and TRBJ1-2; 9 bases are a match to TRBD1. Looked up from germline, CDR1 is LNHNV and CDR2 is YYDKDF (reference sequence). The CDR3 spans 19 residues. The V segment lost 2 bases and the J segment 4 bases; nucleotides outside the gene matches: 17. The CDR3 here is CATSRLRTLTGGAGYGYTF. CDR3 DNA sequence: TGTGCCACCAGCAGACTCCGGACCCTAACAGGGGGCGCGGGCTATGGCTACACCTTC.

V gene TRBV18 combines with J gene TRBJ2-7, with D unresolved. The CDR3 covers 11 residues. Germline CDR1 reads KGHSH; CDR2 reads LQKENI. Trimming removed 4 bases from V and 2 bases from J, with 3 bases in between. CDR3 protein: CASSRAYEQYF. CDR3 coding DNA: TGTGCCAGCTCACGCGCCTACGAGCAGTACTTC.

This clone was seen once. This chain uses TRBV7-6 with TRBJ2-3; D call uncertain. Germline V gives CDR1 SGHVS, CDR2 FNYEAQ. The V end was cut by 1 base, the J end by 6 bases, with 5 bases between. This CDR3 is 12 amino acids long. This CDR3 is CASSLDSDTQYF. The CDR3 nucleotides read TGTGCCAGCAGCTTAGATTCTGATACGCAGTATTTT.

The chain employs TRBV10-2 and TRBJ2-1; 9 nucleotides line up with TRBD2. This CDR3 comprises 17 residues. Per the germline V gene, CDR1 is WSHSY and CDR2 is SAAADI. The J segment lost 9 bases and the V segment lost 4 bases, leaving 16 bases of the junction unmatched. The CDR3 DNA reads TGCGCCAGCAGTGCTCCGCGGGAGGGCCTCACCGGGGTTGAGCAGTTCTTC. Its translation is CASSAPREGLTGVEQFF.

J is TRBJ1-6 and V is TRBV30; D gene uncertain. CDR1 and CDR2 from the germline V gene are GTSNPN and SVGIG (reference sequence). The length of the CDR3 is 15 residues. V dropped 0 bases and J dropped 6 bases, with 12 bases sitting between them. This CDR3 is CAWSVPGAINSPLHF. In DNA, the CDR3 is TGTGCCTGGAGTGTACCGGGAGCTATTAATTCACCCCTCCACTTT.

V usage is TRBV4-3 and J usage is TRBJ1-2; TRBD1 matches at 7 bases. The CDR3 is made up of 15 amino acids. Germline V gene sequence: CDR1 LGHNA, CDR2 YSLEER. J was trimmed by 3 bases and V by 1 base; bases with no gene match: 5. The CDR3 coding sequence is TGCGCCAGCAGCCAAGGCGGACAGGACCACTATGGCTACACCTTC. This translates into CASSQGGQDHYGYTF.

CDR3: CASSVGEGRKTQYF. In DNA form, the CDR3 reads TGTGCCAGCAGCGTAGGCGAGGGGAGAAAGACCCAGTACTTC. This rearrangement joins TRBV9 to TRBJ2-5; D may be TRBD1 or TRBD2 (5 bases each). This CDR3 is 14 amino acids long. Germline V gene sequence: CDR1 SGDLS, CDR2 YYNGEE. Trimming shortened V by 0 bases and J by 6 bases, and 12 bases separated the two germline ends. Full variable domain (rest looked up from reference TRBV9 and TRBJ2-5): DSGVTQTPKHLITATGQRVTLRCSPRSGDLSVYWYQQSLDQGLQFLIQYYNGEERAKGNILERFSAQQFPDLHSELNLSSLELGDSALYFCASSVGEGRKTQYFGPGTRLLVL.

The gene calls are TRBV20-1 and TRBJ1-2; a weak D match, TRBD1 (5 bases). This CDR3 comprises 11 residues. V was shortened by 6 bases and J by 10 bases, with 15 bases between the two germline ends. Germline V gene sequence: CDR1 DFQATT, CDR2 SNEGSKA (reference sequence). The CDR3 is CSATPQVIYTF. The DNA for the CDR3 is TGCAGTGCGACACCACAGGTCATCTACACCTTC.

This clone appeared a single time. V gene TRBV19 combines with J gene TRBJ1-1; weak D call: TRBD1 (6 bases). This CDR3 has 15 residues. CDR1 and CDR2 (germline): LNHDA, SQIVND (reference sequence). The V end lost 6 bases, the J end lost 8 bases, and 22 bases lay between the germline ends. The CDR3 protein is CASRWGDTGLMEAFF. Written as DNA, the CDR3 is TGTGCCAGTAGGTGGGGGGACACTGGTCTGATGGAAGCTTTCTTT.

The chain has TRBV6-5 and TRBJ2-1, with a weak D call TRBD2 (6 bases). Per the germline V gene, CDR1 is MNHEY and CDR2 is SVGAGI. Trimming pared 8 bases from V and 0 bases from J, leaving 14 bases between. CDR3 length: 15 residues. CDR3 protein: CASGRGRSSYNEQFF. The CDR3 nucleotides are TGTGCCAGCGGCCGGGGGAGGAGCTCCTACAATGAGCAGTTCTTC.

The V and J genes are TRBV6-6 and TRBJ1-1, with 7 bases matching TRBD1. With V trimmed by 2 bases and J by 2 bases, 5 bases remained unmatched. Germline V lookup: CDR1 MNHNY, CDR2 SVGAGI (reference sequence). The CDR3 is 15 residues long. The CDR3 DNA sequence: TGTGCCAGCAGTTACAGACAGGGAACAAACACTGAAGCTTTCTTT. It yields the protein CASSYRQGTNTEAFF.

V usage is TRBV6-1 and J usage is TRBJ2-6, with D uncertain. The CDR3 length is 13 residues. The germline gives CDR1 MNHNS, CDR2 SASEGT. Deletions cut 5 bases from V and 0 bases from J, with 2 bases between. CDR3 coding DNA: TGTGCCAGCAGTTACTCTGGGGCCAACGTCCTGACTTTC. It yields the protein CASSYSGANVLTF.

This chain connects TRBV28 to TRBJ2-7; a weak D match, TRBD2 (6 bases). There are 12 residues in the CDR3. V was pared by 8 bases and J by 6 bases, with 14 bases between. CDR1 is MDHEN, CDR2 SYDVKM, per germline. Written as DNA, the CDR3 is TGTGCCAGCCAGGACGGGCGGGGCGAGCAGTACTTC. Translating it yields CASQDGRGEQYF.

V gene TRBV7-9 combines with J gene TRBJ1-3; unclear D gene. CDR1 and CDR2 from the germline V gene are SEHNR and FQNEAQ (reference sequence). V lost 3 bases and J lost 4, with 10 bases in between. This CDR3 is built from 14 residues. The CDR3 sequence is CASSFAGPGNTIYF. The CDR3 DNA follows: TGTGCCAGCAGCTTCGCCGGACCGGGAAACACCATATATTTT.

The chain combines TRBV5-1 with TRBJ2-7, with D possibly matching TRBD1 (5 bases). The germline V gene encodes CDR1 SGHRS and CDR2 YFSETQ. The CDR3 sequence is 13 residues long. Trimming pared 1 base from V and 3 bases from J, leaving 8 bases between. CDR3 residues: CASSLSGYYEQYF. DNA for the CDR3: TGCGCCAGCAGCTTGTCAGGGTACTACGAGCAGTACTTC.

In nucleotides, the CDR3 is TGTGCCAGCAGCTTAGTCTTCGGGGAGGGGAGCACAGATACGCAGTATTTT. Translating it yields CASSLVFGEGSTDTQYF. J is TRBJ2-3 and V is TRBV11-3; 7 bases agree with TRBD2. Germline CDR1 is SGHNT and CDR2 is YENEEA. This CDR3 has 17 amino acids. Losses at the gene ends were 1 base for V and 0 bases for J; bases not matched to a gene: 7.

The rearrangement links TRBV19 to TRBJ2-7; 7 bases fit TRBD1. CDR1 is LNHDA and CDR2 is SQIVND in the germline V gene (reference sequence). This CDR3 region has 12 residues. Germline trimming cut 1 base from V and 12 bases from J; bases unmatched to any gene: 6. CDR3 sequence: CASSIVGTALYF. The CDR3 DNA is TGTGCCAGTAGTATAGTGGGGACAGCCCTGTACTTC.

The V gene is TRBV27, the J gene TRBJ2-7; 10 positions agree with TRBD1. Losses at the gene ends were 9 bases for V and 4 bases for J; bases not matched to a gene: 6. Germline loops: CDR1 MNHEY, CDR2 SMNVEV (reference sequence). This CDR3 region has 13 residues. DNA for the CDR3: TGTGCCAGTCAGGGACAGGGGAGGTACGAGCAGTACTTC. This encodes CASQGQGRYEQYF.

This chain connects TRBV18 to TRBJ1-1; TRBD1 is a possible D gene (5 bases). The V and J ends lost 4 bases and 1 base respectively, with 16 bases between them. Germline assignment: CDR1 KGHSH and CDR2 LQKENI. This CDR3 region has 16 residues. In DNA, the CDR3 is TGTGCCAGCTCACGAGCGGGGCGTGCGGGGAACACTGAAGCTTTCTTT. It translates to CASSRAGRAGNTEAFF.

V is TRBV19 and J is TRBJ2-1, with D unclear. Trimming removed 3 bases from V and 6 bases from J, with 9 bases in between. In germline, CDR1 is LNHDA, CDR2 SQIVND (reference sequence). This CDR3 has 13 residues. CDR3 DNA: TGTGCCAGTAGTATGGCCGCACCCAATGAGCAGTTCTTC. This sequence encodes CASSMAAPNEQFF.

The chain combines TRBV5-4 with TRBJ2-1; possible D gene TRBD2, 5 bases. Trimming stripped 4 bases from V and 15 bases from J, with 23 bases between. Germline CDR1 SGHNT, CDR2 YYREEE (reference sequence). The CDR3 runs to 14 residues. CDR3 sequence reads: CASSARCRDGVWFF. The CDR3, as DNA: TGTGCCAGCAGCGCCCGTTGTCGCGACGGGGTTTGGTTCTTC.

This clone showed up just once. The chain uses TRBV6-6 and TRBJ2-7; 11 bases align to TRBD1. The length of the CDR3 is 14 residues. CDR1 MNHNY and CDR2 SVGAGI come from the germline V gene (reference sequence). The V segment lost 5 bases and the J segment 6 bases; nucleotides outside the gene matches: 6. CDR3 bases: TGTGCCAGCAGTGCCGGGACAGGGGGTAGCGAGCAGTACTTC. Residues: CASSAGTGGSEQYF.

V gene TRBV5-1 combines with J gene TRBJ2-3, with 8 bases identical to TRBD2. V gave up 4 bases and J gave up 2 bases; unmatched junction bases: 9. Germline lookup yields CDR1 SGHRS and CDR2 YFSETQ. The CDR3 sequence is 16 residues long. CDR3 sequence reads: CASSPWGGRLTDTQYF. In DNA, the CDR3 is TGCGCCAGCAGCCCGTGGGGCGGGAGGCTCACAGATACGCAGTATTTT.